These T cell receptor beta chains were read from a single sample in a study of spatial heterogeneity in lung cancer. TCRdb called the 5' RACE reads again in MiXCR, with one record for every CDR3 protein. Found here are 40,000 to 50,000 distinct CDR3 sequences, 6% to 9.5% of them singletons; the top ten hold about 13%. The sample was PBMCs, taken at surgery. The receptor set was obtained from a female donor with early-stage non-small cell lung cancer. CDR3s include the opening cysteine and the closing phenylalanine or tryptophan. The D gene is left open where the match is weak. Not every row has a clone size; where given, it reads once, few, many or a size class.

v_gene: TRBV7-8; len: 15; d_gene: .; j_gene: TRBJ2-3; abundance: .; CDR3nt: TGTGCCAGCAGCCCTCGTCTAGGAAGCACAGATACGCAGTATTTT; CDR3aa: CASSPRLGSTDTQYF
v_gene: TRBV24-1; len: 14; d_gene: .; j_gene: TRBJ2-1; abundance: many; CDR3nt: TGTGCCACCAGTGATACCAGACAGTACAATGAGCAGTTCTTC; CDR3aa: CATSDTRQYNEQFF
v_gene: TRBV3-1; len: 16; d_gene: .; j_gene: TRBJ1-1; abundance: many; CDR3nt: TGTGCCAGCAGCCAACGCACAGGTCGCATGAACACTGAAGCTTTCTTT; CDR3aa: CASSQRTGRMNTEAFF
v_gene: TRBV6-5; len: 14; d_gene: .; j_gene: TRBJ2-7; abundance: few; CDR3nt: TGTGCCAGCAGCCAGGGGCGGGAACCCTACGAGCAGTACTTC; CDR3aa: CASSQGREPYEQYF
v_gene: TRBV20-1; len: 13; d_gene: .; j_gene: TRBJ2-7; abundance: many; CDR3nt: TGCAGTGCTAGAGGCACAGTGGCCTACGAGCAGTACTTC; CDR3aa: CSARGTVAYEQYF
v_gene: TRBV3-1; len: 15; d_gene: TRBD2; j_gene: TRBJ2-3; abundance: many; CDR3nt: TGTGCCAGCAGAAACGGACTAGCGGGTTCGGATACGCAGTATTTT; CDR3aa: CASRNGLAGSDTQYF
v_gene: TRBV19; len: 15; d_gene: TRBD2; j_gene: TRBJ2-3; abundance: .; CDR3nt: TGTGCCAGTAGTATAGGGTCGGGGGGTACAGATACGCAGTATTTT; CDR3aa: CASSIGSGGTDTQYF
v_gene: TRBV6-5; len: 15; d_gene: TRBD1; j_gene: TRBJ2-1; abundance: many; CDR3nt: TGTGCCAGCACCCTGAACAGGGGTCTGAGCAATGAGCAGTTCTTC; CDR3aa: CASTLNRGLSNEQFF
v_gene: TRBV20-1; len: 13; d_gene: .; j_gene: TRBJ2-7; abundance: many; CDR3nt: TGCAGTGCTAGAGCGGGAGTAGTCGGCGAGCAGTACTTC; CDR3aa: CSARAGVVGEQYF
v_gene: TRBV7-7; len: 15; d_gene: TRBD2; j_gene: TRBJ2-3; abundance: many; CDR3nt: TGTGCTAGCAGCTTAGGACTAGCGGGCACAGATACGCAGTATTTT; CDR3aa: CASSLGLAGTDTQYF
v_gene: TRBV6-2/TRBV6-3; len: 16; d_gene: .; j_gene: TRBJ2-3; abundance: few; CDR3nt: TGTGCCAGCAGTCCCCGTTGGGGCTCCGGCACAGATACGCAGTATTTT; CDR3aa: CASSPRWGSGTDTQYF
v_gene: TRBV4-1; len: 14; d_gene: .; j_gene: TRBJ1-2; abundance: few; CDR3nt: TGCGCCAGCAGCCAAGCGTCAGGGAGGGACGGCTACACCTTC; CDR3aa: CASSQASGRDGYTF
v_gene: TRBV7-2; len: 14; d_gene: .; j_gene: TRBJ1-5; abundance: many; CDR3nt: TGTGCCAGCAGCCGGACAGCCCGCAATCAGCCCCAGCATTTT; CDR3aa: CASSRTARNQPQHF
v_gene: TRBV7-2; len: 15; d_gene: TRBD2; j_gene: TRBJ2-5; abundance: few; CDR3nt: TGTGCCAGCAGCTTATGGGCGGGGGGGCAAGAGACCCAGTACTTC; CDR3aa: CASSLWAGGQETQYF
v_gene: TRBV6-5; len: 13; d_gene: .; j_gene: TRBJ1-6; abundance: many; CDR3nt: TGTGCCAGCAGTCGGAACTATGTTTCACCCCTCCACTTT; CDR3aa: CASSRNYVSPLHF
v_gene: TRBV3-1; len: 18; d_gene: TRBD2; j_gene: TRBJ2-1; abundance: many; CDR3nt: TGTGCCAGCAGCCAAGATTGGATCTGGACTAGCCATTACAATGAGCAGTTCTTC; CDR3aa: CASSQDWIWTSHYNEQFF
v_gene: TRBV5-1; len: 15; d_gene: TRBD1; j_gene: TRBJ1-4; abundance: few; CDR3nt: TGCGCCAGCAGCTTGGTCGGGACAGGGTCTGAAAAACTGTTTTTT; CDR3aa: CASSLVGTGSEKLFF
v_gene: TRBV10-1; len: 16; d_gene: TRBD1; j_gene: TRBJ2-3; abundance: .; CDR3nt: TGCGCCAGCAGTGCCTCGCGGGACAGGAGCACAGATACGCAGTATTTT; CDR3aa: CASSASRDRSTDTQYF
v_gene: TRBV20-1; len: 15; d_gene: TRBD1; j_gene: TRBJ1-6; abundance: many; CDR3nt: TGCAGTGCTAGAAACCAGGGGGTTTATAATTCACCCCTCCACTTT; CDR3aa: CSARNQGVYNSPLHF
v_gene: TRBV27; len: 13; d_gene: .; j_gene: TRBJ2-3; abundance: few; CDR3nt: TGTGCCAGCAGTTCCAGGAGTGCAGATACGCAGTATTTT; CDR3aa: CASSSRSADTQYF
v_gene: TRBV5-1; len: 15; d_gene: .; j_gene: TRBJ2-1; abundance: few; CDR3nt: TGCGCCAGCAGCTTGGCCAACGGGGGACGGGGTGAGCAGTTCTTC; CDR3aa: CASSLANGGRGEQFF
v_gene: TRBV6-2/TRBV6-3; len: 16; d_gene: .; j_gene: TRBJ2-2; abundance: many; CDR3nt: TGTGCCAGCAGTAAGTCTAGCGTCTCGAACACCGGGGAGCTGTTTTTT; CDR3aa: CASSKSSVSNTGELFF
v_gene: TRBV6-2/TRBV6-3; len: 14; d_gene: TRBD1; j_gene: TRBJ1-3; abundance: .; CDR3nt: TGTGCCAGCAGCCCGACAGGGACCGGAAACACCATATATTTT; CDR3aa: CASSPTGTGNTIYF
v_gene: TRBV7-9; len: 14; d_gene: .; j_gene: TRBJ2-3; abundance: many; CDR3nt: TGTGCCACTCTGACGGGGAGATACACAGATACGCAGTATTTT; CDR3aa: CATLTGRYTDTQYF
v_gene: TRBV19; len: 19; d_gene: TRBD1; j_gene: TRBJ1-2; abundance: few; CDR3nt: TGTGCCAGTACCCGTTCGAGTCGGACAGGGAGGGGTGTCAACTATGGCTACACCTTC; CDR3aa: CASTRSSRTGRGVNYGYTF
v_gene: TRBV29-1; len: 13; d_gene: TRBD2; j_gene: TRBJ2-7; abundance: many; CDR3nt: TGCAGCGTTGAAGCTAGCGGGGGATACGAGCAGTACTTC; CDR3aa: CSVEASGGYEQYF
v_gene: TRBV7-2; len: 16; d_gene: .; j_gene: TRBJ2-1; abundance: many; CDR3nt: TGTGCCAGCAGCAATCCCCATACCTCCCGTCTTCTTGAGCAGTTCTTC; CDR3aa: CASSNPHTSRLLEQFF
v_gene: TRBV30; len: 14; d_gene: TRBD1; j_gene: TRBJ1-5; abundance: few; CDR3nt: TGTGCCTGGAGTAGAGGGGGCTCCGGGCAGCCCCAGCATTTT; CDR3aa: CAWSRGGSGQPQHF
v_gene: TRBV5-4; len: 15; d_gene: .; j_gene: TRBJ2-1; abundance: .; CDR3nt: TGTGCCAGCAGCTTGGAAAGGAGCTCCTACAATGAGCAGTTCTTC; CDR3aa: CASSLERSSYNEQFF
v_gene: TRBV7-9; len: 15; d_gene: .; j_gene: TRBJ2-3; abundance: many; CDR3nt: TGTGCCAGCAGCGACGGGGGGCCCTACACAGATACGCAGTATTTT; CDR3aa: CASSDGGPYTDTQYF
v_gene: TRBV20-1; len: 14; d_gene: TRBD1; j_gene: TRBJ1-4; abundance: few; CDR3nt: TGCAGTGCGCCGACAGGGTCAACTAATGAAAAACTGTTTTTT; CDR3aa: CSAPTGSTNEKLFF
v_gene: TRBV19; len: 15; d_gene: TRBD1; j_gene: TRBJ1-5; abundance: .; CDR3nt: TGTGCCAGTCGCACCGGGACAGGGGGCATTCAGCCCCAGCATTTT; CDR3aa: CASRTGTGGIQPQHF
v_gene: TRBV20-1; len: 14; d_gene: .; j_gene: TRBJ2-5; abundance: many; CDR3nt: TGCAGTGCGGAGGGACAACCCAAGAGGGAGACCCAGTACTTC; CDR3aa: CSAEGQPKRETQYF
v_gene: TRBV20-1; len: 13; d_gene: .; j_gene: TRBJ1-5; abundance: .; CDR3nt: TGCAGTGCTCAGCTCGGGGGGGGTCAGCCCCAGCATTTT; CDR3aa: CSAQLGGGQPQHF
v_gene: TRBV20-1; len: 18; d_gene: TRBD2; j_gene: TRBJ2-1; abundance: few; CDR3nt: TGCAGTGCAGGGGGGTGGCTAGCGGGGGGGATCTCCTACAATGAGCAGTTCTTC; CDR3aa: CSAGGWLAGGISYNEQFF
v_gene: TRBV4-2; len: 17; d_gene: .; j_gene: TRBJ2-1; abundance: .; CDR3nt: TGTGCCAGCAGCCAAGAACAGGGCGGGGGTACTTACAATGAGCAGTTCTTC; CDR3aa: CASSQEQGGGTYNEQFF
v_gene: TRBV9; len: 16; d_gene: TRBD1; j_gene: TRBJ2-1; abundance: many; CDR3nt: TGTGCCAGCAGCGTAAGGAGGCAGGGGGTAGGGAATGAGCAGTTCTTC; CDR3aa: CASSVRRQGVGNEQFF
v_gene: TRBV20-1; len: 14; d_gene: .; j_gene: TRBJ2-5; abundance: many; CDR3nt: TGCAGTGCTAGACCCCGGACAGCTCAAGAGACCCAGTACTTC; CDR3aa: CSARPRTAQETQYF
v_gene: TRBV18; len: 16; d_gene: .; j_gene: TRBJ1-4; abundance: many; CDR3nt: TGTGCCAGCTCACCAACCACGTCCCGGGTCCGGGAAAAACTGTTTTTT; CDR3aa: CASSPTTSRVREKLFF
v_gene: TRBV20-1; len: 14; d_gene: .; j_gene: TRBJ1-4; abundance: many; CDR3nt: TGCAGTGCTCCCCAAGGGGTGTCTAATGAAAAACTGTTTTTT; CDR3aa: CSAPQGVSNEKLFF
v_gene: TRBV4-3; len: 12; d_gene: .; j_gene: TRBJ1-2; abundance: many; CDR3nt: TGCGCCAGCAGCCGAAGAAACTATGGCTACACCTTC; CDR3aa: CASSRRNYGYTF
v_gene: TRBV29-1; len: 12; d_gene: TRBD1; j_gene: TRBJ2-7; abundance: many; CDR3nt: TGCAGCGGCAGACAGGGGGATTACGAGCAGTACTTC; CDR3aa: CSGRQGDYEQYF
v_gene: TRBV5-4; len: 17; d_gene: TRBD2; j_gene: TRBJ2-5; abundance: few; CDR3nt: TGTGCCAGCAGCTTGGGCGGGGGGCGGAAATACCAAGAGACCCAGTACTTC; CDR3aa: CASSLGGGRKYQETQYF
v_gene: TRBV7-6; len: 14; d_gene: .; j_gene: TRBJ1-1; abundance: .; CDR3nt: TGTGCCAGCAGCTTAGTGGCAGGGTCGGCGGAGGCTTTCTTT; CDR3aa: CASSLVAGSAEAFF
v_gene: TRBV6-6; len: 17; d_gene: .; j_gene: TRBJ1-1; abundance: .; CDR3nt: TGTGCCAGCAGTTACCGCCCATCTCCAGGGCCAAACACTGAAGCTTTCTTT; CDR3aa: CASSYRPSPGPNTEAFF
v_gene: TRBV10-3; len: 14; d_gene: TRBD1; j_gene: TRBJ2-1; abundance: few; CDR3nt: TGTGCCATCAGGAAAGGGACAGGGGACGGCGAGCAGTTCTTC; CDR3aa: CAIRKGTGDGEQFF
v_gene: TRBV12-3/TRBV12-4; len: 13; d_gene: .; j_gene: TRBJ1-6; abundance: few; CDR3nt: TGTGCCAGCAGTTTGGGTGGCAATTCACCCCTCCACTTT; CDR3aa: CASSLGGNSPLHF
v_gene: TRBV5-1; len: 15; d_gene: .; j_gene: TRBJ2-5; abundance: .; CDR3nt: TGCGCCAGCAGCTCTGGCCCAGGGGCACAAGAGACCCAGTACTTC; CDR3aa: CASSSGPGAQETQYF
v_gene: TRBV5-1; len: 16; d_gene: TRBD2; j_gene: TRBJ2-1; abundance: few; CDR3nt: TGCGCCAGCAGCTTGGTTCTAGCGGGGGATGAAGATGAGCAGTTCTTC; CDR3aa: CASSLVLAGDEDEQFF
v_gene: TRBV30; len: 14; d_gene: TRBD1; j_gene: TRBJ2-3; abundance: .; CDR3nt: TGTGCCTGGAGGCCGGGACAGGTAACAGATACGCAGTATTTT; CDR3aa: CAWRPGQVTDTQYF
v_gene: TRBV28; len: 12; d_gene: .; j_gene: TRBJ1-4; abundance: few; CDR3nt: TGTGCCTCACGAGGGGACGGTGAAAAACTGTTTTTT; CDR3aa: CASRGDGEKLFF
v_gene: TRBV6-2/TRBV6-3; len: 13; d_gene: .; j_gene: TRBJ1-2; abundance: few; CDR3nt: TGTGCCAGCTCTGGGGGCGAGGTGAGAGGCTACACCTTC; CDR3aa: CASSGGEVRGYTF
v_gene: TRBV21-1; len: 17; d_gene: .; j_gene: TRBJ2-7; abundance: few; CDR3nt: TGTGCCAGCAGCTTCCCGCCAGGGCCGCCGAGCTCCTACGAGCAGTACTTC; CDR3aa: CASSFPPGPPSSYEQYF